One sample yielded the 25 T cell receptor beta chains listed below, sequenced in a study of cytomegalovirus exposure and HLA in healthy donors. Generated by immunoSEQ multiplex PCR, the TCRdb table keeps only in-frame clones and is missing some. Seen here are some 150,000 clones, 89% observed once, and the top ten hold around 9%. The sample taken for sequencing was PBMCs. Receptors originate from a woman in her late teens or twenties in good health and CMV-seropositive.

The chain employs TRBV7-9 and TRBJ2-1; 8 bases map to TRBD2. V trimming: 5 bases; J trimming: 0 bases; junction bases outside the gene matches: 9. In germline, CDR1 is SEHNR, CDR2 FQNEAQ (reference sequence). The CDR3 covers 17 residues. In nucleotides, the CDR3 is TGTGCCAGCAGCGATTTGATACGGGGGGGCTCCTACAATGAGCAGTTCTTC. This codes for CASSDLIRGGSYNEQFF.

The gene calls are TRBV18 and TRBJ1-1; 7 bases are a match to TRBD1. Germline V gene data show CDR1 as KGHSH and CDR2 as LQKENI. This CDR3 is built from 15 residues. Germline trimming cut 6 bases from V and 3 bases from J; bases unmatched to any gene: 10. CDR3 loop: CASSLISGQDTEAFF. CDR3 DNA: TGTGCCAGCTCTCTTATTTCCGGACAGGACACTGAAGCTTTCTTT.

This chain links TRBV10-1 with TRBJ1-1; 7 bases are a match to TRBD1. Germline CDR1 reads WNHNN; CDR2 reads SYGVQD (reference sequence). The CDR3 runs to 15 residues. The junction had 10 bases not matched to a gene; V was cut back by 6 bases and J by 3 bases. The CDR3: CASRRDSARDTEAFF. For the CDR3, the DNA is TGCGCCAGCAGGAGGGACAGCGCCCGGGACACTGAAGCTTTCTTT.

The chain is built from TRBV4-1 and TRBJ2-7, with D possibly matching TRBD1 (7 bases). From germline, CDR1 is MGHRA and CDR2 YSYEKL. This CDR3 spans 16 amino acids. V shed 1 base and J shed 2 bases, with 15 bases lying between them. For the CDR3, the DNA is TGCGCCAGCAGCCAAGCTCCCAGGGGGGCAGCCTACGAGCAGTACTTC. Its protein is CASSQAPRGAAYEQYF.

The sample holds a few counts of this clone. The CDR3 region has the DNA TGTGCCAGCAGTGTCGGGACAGGGCTGATGCAGTACTTC. Its protein product is CASSVGTGLMQYF. J is TRBJ2-7 and V is TRBV27, with 9 bases lining up with TRBD1. This CDR3 is 13 amino acids long. Germline trimming cut 5 bases from V and 9 bases from J; bases unmatched to any gene: 8. Per the germline V gene, CDR1 is MNHEY and CDR2 is SMNVEV (reference sequence).

The V call is TRBV6-5, the J call TRBJ1-6; tentatively, D is TRBD1 (5 bases). CDR1 is MNHEY, CDR2 SVGAGI, per germline. CDR3 length: 13 residues. V lost 2 bases and J lost 8, with 7 bases in between. CDR3 sequence: CASSYRGDSPLHF. The CDR3 coding sequence is TGTGCCAGCAGTTACCGGGGGGATTCACCCCTCCACTTT.

This sequence joins TRBV10-3 and TRBJ1-1; 8 bases are a match to TRBD1. Trimming cost V 4 bases and J 5 bases; bases outside gene matches: 6. Germline V gives CDR1 ENHRY, CDR2 SYGVKD. The CDR3 extends over 14 amino acids. CDR3 region: CAISGSGGWTEAFF. The CDR3 region has the DNA TGTGCCATCAGTGGCTCAGGGGGCTGGACTGAAGCTTTCTTT.

J is TRBJ1-4 and V is TRBV15; 8 positions agree with TRBD1. V lost 2 bases to trimming and J lost 3 bases; unmatched junction nucleotides: 2. This CDR3 spans 15 amino acids. Germline loops: CDR1 LNHNV, CDR2 YYDKDF (reference sequence). The CDR3 region is CATSRTGGSNEKLFF. The CDR3 DNA is TGTGCCACCAGCAGAACAGGGGGTTCTAATGAAAAACTGTTTTTT.

The chain combines TRBV6-1 with TRBJ2-3, with 14 bases lining up with TRBD2. The germline V gene has CDR1 MNHNS and CDR2 SASEGT. Trimming removed 4 bases from V and 4 bases from J; junction bases left unmatched: 1. The CDR3 covers 15 residues. The DNA for the CDR3 is TGTGCCAGCAGTGGACTAGCGGGGGGGCCAGATACGCAGTATTTT. Amino acid sequence: CASSGLAGGPDTQYF.

The V call is TRBV7-3, the J call TRBJ2-7, with D perhaps matching TRBD1 (5 bases). CDR3 length: 13 amino acids. Germline CDR1 reads SGHTA; CDR2 reads FQGTGA. Trimming removed 1 base at V and 5 bases at J, with 9 bases between. The CDR3 DNA follows: TGTGCCAGCAGCTTAAGTGGGGCAGACGAGCAGTACTTC. This codes for CASSLSGADEQYF.

The V gene is TRBV6-5, the J gene TRBJ1-1; weak D call: TRBD1 (5 bases). In germline, CDR1 is MNHEY, CDR2 SVGAGI. The length of the CDR3 is 12 residues. V lost 5 bases to trimming and J lost 4 bases, with 8 bases between them. The CDR3 reads CASSGGGTEAFF. CDR3 DNA: TGTGCCAGCAGTGGGGGAGGCACTGAAGCTTTCTTT.

The V gene is TRBV10-3, the J gene TRBJ2-7; TRBD2 matches at 9 bases. The V and J ends lost 6 bases and 0 bases, in that order; junction bases with no gene match: 6. This CDR3 spans 15 amino acids. CDR1 and CDR2 from the germline V gene are ENHRY and SYGVKD. CDR3 sequence: CAISPGTSSSYEQYF. The CDR3 nucleotides are TGTGCCATCAGCCCCGGGACTAGCTCCTCCTACGAGCAGTACTTC.

The gene calls are TRBV6-1 and TRBJ2-7, with a weak D call TRBD2 (6 bases). This CDR3 is 13 amino acids long. CDR1 is MNHNS, CDR2 SASEGT, per germline. Trimming stripped 5 bases from V and 4 bases from J, with 12 bases between. The CDR3 coding sequence is TGTGCCAGCAGTTCCGAGGCGGGGTACGAGCAGTACTTC. It is translated as CASSSEAGYEQYF.

The chain has TRBV10-3 and TRBJ2-7, with 8 positions matching TRBD1. V shed 8 bases and J 4 bases; nucleotides not matched to a gene: 7. Germline CDR1 ENHRY, CDR2 SYGVKD. CDR3 length equals 13 residues. The CDR3 loop reads CAISPGGEYEQYF. The DNA for the CDR3 is TGTGCCATCTCTCCAGGGGGCGAGTACGAGCAGTACTTC.

The V and J genes are TRBV19 and TRBJ1-2; TRBD1 agrees at 10 bases. This CDR3 has 15 residues. J was trimmed by 1 base and V by 3 bases; bases with no gene match: 2. Germline V gives CDR1 LNHDA, CDR2 SQIVND (reference sequence). The CDR3 here is CASSIGQGGNYGYTF. CDR3 DNA sequence: TGTGCCAGTAGTATCGGACAGGGGGGTAACTATGGCTACACCTTC.

Here the CDR3 reads CASSSPGQGDYEQYF. The CDR3 coding sequence is TGTGCCAGCAGTTCGCCGGGACAGGGGGACTACGAGCAGTACTTC. This chain links TRBV28 with TRBJ2-7; 11 bases agree with TRBD1. Trimming cost V 4 bases and J 3 bases; bases outside gene matches: 5. The CDR3 contains 15 residues. The germline V gene has CDR1 MDHEN and CDR2 SYDVKM.

The chain has TRBV5-1 and TRBJ2-5; no reliable D call. Germline values: CDR1 SGHRS, CDR2 YFSETQ. The CDR3 runs 14 residues. Trimming removed 1 base from V and 5 bases from J, with 12 bases in between. CDR3 nucleotide sequence: TGCGCCAGCAGCTTGAGTACCCCGGAGGAGACCCAGTACTTC. The encoded protein is CASSLSTPEETQYF.

The chain recombines TRBV2 with TRBJ2-5; D perhaps matches TRBD1 (5 bases). V lost 6 bases and J lost 5, with 10 bases in between. Germline assignment: CDR1 SNHLY and CDR2 FYNNEI. The CDR3 loop spans 12 amino acids. CDR3 residues: CASRENRETQYF. The CDR3 bases are TGTGCCAGCAGGGAAAACAGGGAGACCCAGTACTTC.

This clone came up once. The V gene is TRBV28, the J gene TRBJ1-2, with D hard to call. Germline V gene sequence: CDR1 MDHEN, CDR2 SYDVKM. The CDR3 runs 13 residues. Trimming took off 2 bases at V and 4 bases at J, with 8 bases between the two ends. DNA of the CDR3: TGTGCCAGCAGTTTAGAGTATGGCTATGGCTACACCTTC. Amino acid sequence: CASSLEYGYGYTF.

The V call is TRBV30, the J call TRBJ1-1; D ambiguous. CDR3 length equals 13 residues. The V end lost 2 bases, the J end lost 3 bases, and 10 bases lay between the germline ends. CDR1 and CDR2 from the germline V gene are GTSNPN and SVGIG (reference sequence). CDR3: CAWSPRRDTEAFF. The CDR3 bases are TGTGCCTGGAGTCCCAGGAGGGACACTGAAGCTTTCTTT. Full variable domain (remainder filled in from reference TRBV30 and TRBJ1-1): SQTIHQWPATLVQPVGSPLSLECTVEGTSNPNLYWYRQAAGRGLQLLFYSVGIGQISSEVPQNLSASRPQDRQFILSSKKLLLSDSGFYLCAWSPRRDTEAFFGQGTRLTVV.

Comment on this clone: Germline and junction disagree at one end, which may indicate a read error. This sequence joins TRBV4-1 and TRBJ1-1, with D possibly TRBD1 on 6 matching bases. CDR3 size: 12 residues. Germline-derived CDR1 and CDR2 are MGHRA and YSYEKL. The CDR3: CASSQDSWTADF. The CDR3 nucleotides are TGCGCCAGCAGCCAAGACAGTTGGACAGCGGACTTT.

V usage is TRBV5-6 and J usage is TRBJ1-4; tentatively, D is TRBD1 (6 bases). V dropped 4 bases and J dropped 0 bases, with 10 bases sitting between them. This CDR3 is 15 amino acids long. CDR1 is SGHDT and CDR2 is YYEEEE in the germline V gene. The CDR3 DNA reads TGTGCCAGCAGCCAGACAGGACCAACTAATGAAAAACTGTTTTTT. Residues: CASSQTGPTNEKLFF.

The chain carries TRBV6-5 and TRBJ2-2, with D perhaps TRBD2 (5 bases). The V gene's germline CDR1 is MNHEY and CDR2 SVGAGI. Trimming removed 5 bases at V and 6 bases at J, with 10 bases between. The CDR3 consists of 13 residues. The CDR3 is CASSTGYPGELFF. The CDR3, as DNA: TGTGCCAGCAGTACGGGGTATCCCGGGGAGCTGTTTTTT.

V usage is TRBV4-1 and J usage is TRBJ1-4; 8 nucleotides align to TRBD1. V was clipped by 5 bases and J by 7 bases; unmatched bases: 15. The CDR3 totals 17 residues. CDR1 MGHRA and CDR2 YSYEKL come from the germline V gene. CDR3 in amino acids: CASSSDAGDRRSEKLFF. DNA for the CDR3: TGCGCCAGCAGCAGCGACGCGGGGGACAGGAGATCTGAAAAACTGTTTTTT.

CDR3 bases: TGTGCCAGCAGTGTAATACCGGGACAGGGGTGGGGTGGCTACACCTTC. Protein product: CASSVIPGQGWGGYTF. The gene calls are TRBV28 and TRBJ1-2, with 10 nucleotides matching TRBD1. The CDR3 is 16 residues long. V was clipped by 5 bases and J by 7 bases; unmatched bases: 13. In germline, CDR1 is MDHEN, CDR2 SYDVKM.